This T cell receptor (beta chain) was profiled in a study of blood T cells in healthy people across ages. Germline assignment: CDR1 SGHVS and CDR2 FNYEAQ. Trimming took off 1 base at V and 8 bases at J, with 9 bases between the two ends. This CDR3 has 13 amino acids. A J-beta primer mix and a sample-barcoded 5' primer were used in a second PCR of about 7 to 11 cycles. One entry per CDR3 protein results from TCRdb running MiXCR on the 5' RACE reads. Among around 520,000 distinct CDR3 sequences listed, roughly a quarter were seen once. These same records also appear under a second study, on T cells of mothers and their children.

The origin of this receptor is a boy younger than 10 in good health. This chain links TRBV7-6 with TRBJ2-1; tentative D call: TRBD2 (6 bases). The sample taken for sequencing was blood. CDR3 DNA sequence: TGTGCCAGCAGCTTAGGCGCGGGATATGAGCAGTTCTTC. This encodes CASSLGAGYEQFF.